The following is a T cell receptor (beta chain) sequence with its context. Every donor had one or more pre-ART and two or more post-ART PBMC samples. Each HIV-infected participant was given treatment in the United States. This entry is derived from a study of long-term antiretroviral therapy in people with HIV. The CDR3 is 14 amino acids. Losses at the gene ends were 4 bases for V and 6 bases for J; bases not matched to a gene: 2. CDR1 and CDR2 from the germline V gene are SGHRS and YFSETQ. Researchers ran immunoSEQ v3.0 at survey level. Here immunoSEQ multiplex PCR was the method, and the copy in TCRdb shows in-frame clones only, minus some. The table records roughly 42,000 clones, less than 90% of them present only once.

The receptor was isolated from a woman aged 45 to 65 with HIV. The material was unsorted PBMCs, obtained 1.2 years after starting antiretroviral therapy. The rearrangement links TRBV5-1 to TRBJ2-2; 11 bases align to TRBD1. The CDR3 reads CASSPGQGAGELFF. As DNA, the CDR3 is TGCGCCAGCAGCCCGGGACAGGGGGCCGGGGAGCTGTTTTTT.